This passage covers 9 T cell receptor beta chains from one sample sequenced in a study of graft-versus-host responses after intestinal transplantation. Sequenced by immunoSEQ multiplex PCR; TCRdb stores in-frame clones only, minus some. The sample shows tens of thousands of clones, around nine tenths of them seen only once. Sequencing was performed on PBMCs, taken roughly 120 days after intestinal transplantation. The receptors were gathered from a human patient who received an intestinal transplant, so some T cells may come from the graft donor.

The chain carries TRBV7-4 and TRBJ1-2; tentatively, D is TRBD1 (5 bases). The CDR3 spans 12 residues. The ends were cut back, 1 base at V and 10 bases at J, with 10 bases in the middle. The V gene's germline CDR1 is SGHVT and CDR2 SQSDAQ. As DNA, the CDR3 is TGTGCCAGCAGCTTAGTCGGGGGTCTCTACACCTTC. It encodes CASSLVGGLYTF.

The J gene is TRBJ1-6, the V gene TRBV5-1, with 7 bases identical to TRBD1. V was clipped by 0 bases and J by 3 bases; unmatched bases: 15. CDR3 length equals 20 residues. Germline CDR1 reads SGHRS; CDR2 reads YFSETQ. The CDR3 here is CASSLEGVGGRRGYNSPLHF. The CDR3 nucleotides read TGCGCCAGCAGCTTGGAGGGTGTAGGGGGCCGACGAGGCTATAATTCACCCCTCCACTTT.

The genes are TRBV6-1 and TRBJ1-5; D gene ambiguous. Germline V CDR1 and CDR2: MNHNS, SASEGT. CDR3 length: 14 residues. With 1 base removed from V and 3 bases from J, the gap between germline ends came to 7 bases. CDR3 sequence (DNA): TGTGCCAGCAGTGAAGGGGCCTTCAATCAGCCCCAGCATTTT. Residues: CASSEGAFNQPQHF.

The CDR3 bases are TGCGCCAGCAGCTTGGCGGGCAGCTATGGGTCACCCCTCCACTTT. It translates to CASSLAGSYGSPLHF. The J gene is TRBJ1-6, the V gene TRBV5-1; D gene uncertain. CDR3 length: 15 residues. Germline CDR1 SGHRS, CDR2 YFSETQ. V lost 0 bases, J lost 10 bases, and 14 bases lay in between.

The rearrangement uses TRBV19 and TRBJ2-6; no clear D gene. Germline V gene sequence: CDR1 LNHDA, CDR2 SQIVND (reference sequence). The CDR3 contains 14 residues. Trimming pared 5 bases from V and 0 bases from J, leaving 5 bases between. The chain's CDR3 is CASSDVSGANVLTF. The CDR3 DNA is TGTGCCAGTAGTGATGTCTCTGGGGCCAACGTCCTGACTTTC.

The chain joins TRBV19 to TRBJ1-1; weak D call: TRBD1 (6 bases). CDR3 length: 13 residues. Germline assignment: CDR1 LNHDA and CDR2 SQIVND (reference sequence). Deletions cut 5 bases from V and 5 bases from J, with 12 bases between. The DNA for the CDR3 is TGTGCCAGTAGTCTACAGGGTGGGACTGAAGCTTTCTTT. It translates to CASSLQGGTEAFF.

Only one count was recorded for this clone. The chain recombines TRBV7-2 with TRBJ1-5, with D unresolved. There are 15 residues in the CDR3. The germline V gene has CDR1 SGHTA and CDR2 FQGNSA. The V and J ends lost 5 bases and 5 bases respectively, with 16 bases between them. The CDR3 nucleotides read TGTGCCAGCAGCGTAGACGTATCGCCATATCAGCCCCAGCATTTT. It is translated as CASSVDVSPYQPQHF.

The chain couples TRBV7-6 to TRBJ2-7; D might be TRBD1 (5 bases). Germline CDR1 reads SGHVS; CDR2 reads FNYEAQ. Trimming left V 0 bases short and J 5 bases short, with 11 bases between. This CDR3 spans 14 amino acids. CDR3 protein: CASSLAEGVHEQYF. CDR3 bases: TGTGCCAGCAGCTTAGCGGAAGGGGTCCACGAGCAGTACTTC.

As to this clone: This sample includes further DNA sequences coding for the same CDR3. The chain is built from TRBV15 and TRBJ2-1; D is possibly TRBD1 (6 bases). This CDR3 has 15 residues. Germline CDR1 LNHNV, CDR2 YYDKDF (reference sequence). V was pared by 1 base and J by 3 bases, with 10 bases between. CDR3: CATSRGGRGYNEQFF. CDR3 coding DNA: TGTGCCACCAGCAGAGGGGGGCGCGGCTACAATGAGCAGTTCTTC. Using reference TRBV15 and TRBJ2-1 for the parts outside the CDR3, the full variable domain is DAMVIQNPRYQVTQFGKPVTLSCSQTLNHNVMYWYQQKSSQAPKLLFHYYDKDFNNEADTPDNFQSRRPNTSFCFLDIRSPGLGDTAMYLCATSRGGRGYNEQFFGPGTRLTVL.